Below are 17 T cell receptor beta chains sequenced from a single sample in a study of blood T cell repertoires in COVID-19 (TCRdb year 2020). Preparation of the library involved the immunoSEQ multiplex PCR assay. TCRdb stores this immuneACCESS table with in-frame sequences only. Part of the clones is absent; in the studies checked, under half of the shortfall reflects unresolved V genes, and no reason is known for the rest. The sample table contains roughly 47,000 clones; only one count was recorded for around 89% of them. 15% of the sample comes from the top ten. The sequenced sample consisted of peripheral blood. The receptors derive from a man aged 65-85 years with active COVID-19.

The chain links TRBV9 to TRBJ1-1, with 8 positions matching TRBD1. CDR3 length: 18 amino acids. The V gene end was trimmed by 0 bases and the J gene end by 5 bases; junction bases not matched to a gene: 15. Germline V gene sequence: CDR1 SGDLS, CDR2 YYNGEE. CDR3 region: CASSVGNSGGGDGTEAFF. CDR3 DNA sequence: TGTGCCAGCAGCGTAGGCAACTCAGGGGGCGGAGACGGAACTGAAGCTTTCTTT.

The chain links TRBV5-1 to TRBJ2-5; 8 bases align to TRBD2. Germline-derived CDR1 and CDR2 are SGHRS and YFSETQ. V gave up 0 bases and J gave up 1 base; unmatched junction bases: 5. The CDR3 contains 16 residues. CDR3 in DNA: TGCGCCAGCAGCTTGGAACTAGCGGACTCCCAAGAGACCCAGTACTTC. Translation gives CASSLELADSQETQYF.

V and J are TRBV5-4 and TRBJ1-1, with no clear D. The CDR3 is made up of 14 amino acids. The germline V gene encodes CDR1 SGHNT and CDR2 YYREEE (reference sequence). Trimming cost V 0 bases and J 4 bases, with 10 bases left between them. For the CDR3, the DNA is TGTGCCAGCAGCTTGGACTCACGAACCACTGAAGCTTTCTTT. The encoded protein is CASSLDSRTTEAFF.

This clone was recorded only once. The V call is TRBV9, the J call TRBJ2-7; weak D call: TRBD2 (5 bases). The CDR3 runs 14 residues. CDR1 and CDR2 (germline): SGDLS, YYNGEE. Trimming pared 4 bases from V and 6 bases from J, leaving 17 bases between. The CDR3 nucleotides are TGTGCCAGCAGCCCCCACCCTACTAGTAGCGAGCAGTACTTC. Protein: CASSPHPTSSEQYF.

The gene calls are TRBV5-1 and TRBJ1-4; 7 bases align to TRBD1. V was pared by 2 bases and J by 3 bases, with 10 bases of the junction left unmatched. This CDR3 contains 17 residues. Germline V CDR1 and CDR2: SGHRS, YFSETQ. CDR3 in amino acids: CASSLGIRQGSNEKLFF. The CDR3 DNA is TGCGCCAGCAGCTTAGGAATCAGACAGGGATCTAATGAAAAACTGTTTTTT. Full variable domain (remainder filled in from reference TRBV5-1 and TRBJ1-4): KAGVTQTPRYLIKTRGQQVTLSCSPISGHRSVSWYQQTPGQGLQFLFEYFSETQRNKGNFPGRFSGRQFSNSRSEMNVSTLELGDSALYLCASSLGIRQGSNEKLFFGSGTQLSVL.

The rearrangement uses TRBV2 and TRBJ1-1, with unresolved D. Germline CDR1 is SNHLY and CDR2 is FYNNEI. The germline V and J ends were trimmed by 1 base and 1 base, with 10 bases remaining between them. The CDR3 spans 15 residues. The CDR3 coding sequence is TGTGCCAGCAGTGAAGACGGGTTAACGAACACTGAAGCTTTCTTT. This sequence encodes CASSEDGLTNTEAFF.

In this sample, this clone turned up a few times. The chain combines TRBV3-1 (or the pseudogene TRBV3-2) with TRBJ1-5; D gene ambiguous. This CDR3 comprises 12 residues. Trimming removed 3 bases at V and 4 bases at J, with 4 bases between. Germline V gene sequence: CDR1 LGHDT, CDR2 YNNKEL (reference sequence). The CDR3 region has the DNA TGTGCCAGCAGCCAGCGAAATCAGCCCCAGCATTTT. Translated: CASSQRNQPQHF.

This clone has only one observation. The chain has TRBV28 and TRBJ2-1; 8 nucleotides match TRBD1. Germline CDR1 and CDR2: MDHEN and SYDVKM. Trimming at V came to 7 bases and at J to 3 bases, leaving 8 bases not matched to a gene. The CDR3 has 15 residues. The CDR3 sequence is CASTKSGTGYNEQFF. The CDR3 nucleotides are TGTGCCAGCACCAAATCCGGGACAGGCTACAATGAGCAGTTCTTC.

The rearrangement joins TRBV6-2 or TRBV6-3 to TRBJ2-5; a possible D gene is TRBD1 (5 bases). Germline lookup yields CDR1 MNHEY and CDR2 SVGEGT. The CDR3 is 15 amino acids. V was clipped by 0 bases and J by 0 bases, with 8 bases between them. This CDR3 reads CASSYSDTDQETQYF. The DNA of the CDR3 is TGTGCCAGCAGTTACTCGGACACGGACCAAGAGACCCAGTACTTC.

The J gene is TRBJ2-3, the V gene TRBV7-2; 7 bases line up with TRBD1. V lost 4 bases, J lost 0 bases, and 4 bases stayed unmatched. Germline V gives CDR1 SGHTA, CDR2 FQGNSA. The CDR3 consists of 15 residues. CDR3 in amino acids: CASSSRTGSTDTQYF. The CDR3 DNA sequence: TGTGCCAGCAGCTCCCGGACAGGAAGCACAGATACGCAGTATTTT.

The rearrangement links TRBV6-2 or TRBV6-3 to TRBJ2-5, with D possibly being TRBD2 (7 bases). Germline CDR1 MNHEY, CDR2 SVGEGT. V gave up 5 bases and J gave up 5 bases, with 15 bases separating them. The CDR3 totals 14 residues. The CDR3 region has the DNA TGTGCCAGCAGTAGGGGGGGCCCGATGGAGACCCAGTACTTC. Translating it yields CASSRGGPMETQYF.

The rearrangement uses TRBV7-2 and TRBJ2-5; D is perhaps TRBD1 (5 bases). This CDR3 has 14 residues. Germline values: CDR1 SGHTA, CDR2 FQGNSA. Trimming stripped 5 bases from V and 0 bases from J, with 10 bases between. The CDR3 is CASSPGSNQETQYF. The CDR3 coding sequence is TGTGCCAGCAGCCCAGGGTCGAACCAAGAGACCCAGTACTTC.

The chain has TRBV6-5 and TRBJ1-5; D is possibly TRBD1 (6 bases). V dropped 8 bases and J dropped 0 bases, with 14 bases sitting between them. This CDR3 has 15 amino acids. Germline CDR1 MNHEY, CDR2 SVGAGI. The CDR3 DNA sequence: TGTGCCAGCCGAAACAGACAGGTTAGCAATCAGCCCCAGCATTTT. This codes for CASRNRQVSNQPQHF.

This clone appeared a single time. The rearrangement links TRBV6-5 to TRBJ2-3; D perhaps matches TRBD2 (5 bases). Germline lookup yields CDR1 MNHEY and CDR2 SVGAGI. The CDR3 is 13 amino acids. Trimming removed 4 bases at V and 3 bases at J, with 8 bases between. The CDR3 loop reads CASSFRGTDTQYF. The DNA for the CDR3 is TGTGCCAGCAGTTTCCGGGGAACAGATACGCAGTATTTT.

This clone came up a few times. The CDR3: CASSLAGASTDTQYF. The CDR3 DNA follows: TGTGCCAGCTCGCTAGCGGGGGCTAGCACAGATACGCAGTATTTT. V is TRBV18 and J is TRBJ2-3, with TRBD2 identical over 10 bases. This CDR3 is built from 15 residues. V shed 6 bases, J shed 0 bases, and the junction held 3 bases outside the gene matches. Germline V gene data show CDR1 as KGHSH and CDR2 as LQKENI.

This clone was seen just once. This chain connects TRBV3-1 (or the pseudogene TRBV3-2) to TRBJ2-2, with 10 bases lining up with TRBD1. This CDR3 comprises 17 residues. After removal of 3 bases from V and 4 bases from J, the junction contained 8 bases not matched to a gene. CDR1 LGHDT and CDR2 YNNKEL come from the germline V gene (reference sequence). The CDR3 bases are TGTGCCAGCAGCCATGAACCGGGACAGGGGAGCACCGGGGAGCTGTTTTTT. Protein: CASSHEPGQGSTGELFF.

The chain is built from TRBV28 and TRBJ2-1; 7 nucleotides match TRBD2. This CDR3 has 15 amino acids. Unmatched junction bases numbered 4, after V lost 5 bases and J lost 0 bases. CDR1 MDHEN and CDR2 SYDVKM come from the germline V gene. The CDR3 nucleotides read TGTGCCAGCAGTATGGGGGGGGGCTCCTACAATGAGCAGTTCTTC. Protein sequence: CASSMGGGSYNEQFF.